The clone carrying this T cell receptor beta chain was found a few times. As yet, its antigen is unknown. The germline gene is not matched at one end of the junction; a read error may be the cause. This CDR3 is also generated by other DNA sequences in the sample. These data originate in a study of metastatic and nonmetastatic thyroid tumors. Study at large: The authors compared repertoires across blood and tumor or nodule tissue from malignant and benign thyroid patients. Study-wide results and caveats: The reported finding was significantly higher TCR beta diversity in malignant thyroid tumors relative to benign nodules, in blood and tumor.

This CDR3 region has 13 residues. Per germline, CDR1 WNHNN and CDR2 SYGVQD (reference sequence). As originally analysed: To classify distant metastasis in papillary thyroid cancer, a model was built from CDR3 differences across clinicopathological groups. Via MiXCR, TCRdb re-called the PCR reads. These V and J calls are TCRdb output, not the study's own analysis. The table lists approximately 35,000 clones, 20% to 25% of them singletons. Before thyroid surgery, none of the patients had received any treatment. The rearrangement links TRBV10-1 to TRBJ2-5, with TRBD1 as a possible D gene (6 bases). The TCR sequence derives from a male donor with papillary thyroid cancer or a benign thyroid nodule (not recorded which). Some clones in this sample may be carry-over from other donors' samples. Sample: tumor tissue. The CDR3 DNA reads TGCGCAAGCAGTAGGACCCCAGGGGAGACGCAGTACTTC. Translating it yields CASSRTPGETQYF.